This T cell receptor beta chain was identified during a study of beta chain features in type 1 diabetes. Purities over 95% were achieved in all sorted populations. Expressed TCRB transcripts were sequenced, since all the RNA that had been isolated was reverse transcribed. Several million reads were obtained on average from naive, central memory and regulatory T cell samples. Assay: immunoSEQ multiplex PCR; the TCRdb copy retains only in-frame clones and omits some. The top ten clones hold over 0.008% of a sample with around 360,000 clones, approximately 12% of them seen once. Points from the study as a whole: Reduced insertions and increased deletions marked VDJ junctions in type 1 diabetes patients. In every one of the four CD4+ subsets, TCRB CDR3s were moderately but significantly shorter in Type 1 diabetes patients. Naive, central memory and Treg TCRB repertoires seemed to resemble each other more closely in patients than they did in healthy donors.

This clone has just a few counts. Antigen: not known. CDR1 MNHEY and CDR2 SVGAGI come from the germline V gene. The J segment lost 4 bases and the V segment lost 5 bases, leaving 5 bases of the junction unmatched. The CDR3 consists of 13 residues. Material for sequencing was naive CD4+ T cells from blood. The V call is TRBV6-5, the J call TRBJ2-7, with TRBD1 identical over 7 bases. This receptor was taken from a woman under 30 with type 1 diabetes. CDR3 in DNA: TGTGCCAGCAGTACGACAGGGCGGTACGAGCAGTACTTC. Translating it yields CASSTTGRYEQYF.